This T cell receptor beta chain was obtained from a study of T-cell reconstitution after alpha-beta-depleted transplantation in children. The CDR3 is 14 amino acids. CDR1 is DFQATT, CDR2 SNEGSKA, per germline (reference sequence). Trimming took 1 base from V and 5 from J, leaving 13 bases between them. Study outcomes and limitations: Surviving recipient T cells and thymic progenitors underlay high day-60 TCRbeta diversity in some patients. Most T-cell counts and diversity one year after the transplant came from T cells that were newly produced. Expanded clones from the graft, numbering several hundred, reportedly supplied alpha-beta T cells about two months after transplant.

Unique molecular identifiers featured in how the TCRbeta library was prepared. A single record per CDR3 protein comes from TCRdb applying MiXCR to the PCR reads. In the table there are 700,000 or so distinct CDR3 sequences, around 14% of which are singletons. Concerning this clonotype: Its target is unknown.

The V call is TRBV20-1, the J call TRBJ2-3, with D perhaps matching TRBD2 (5 bases). The origin of this receptor is a girl under 10 years old with congenital amegakaryocytic thrombocytopenia, due to receive a stem cell transplant. The material was PBMCs, obtained before TCRalphabeta/CD19-depleted stem cell transplant. Written as DNA, the CDR3 is TGCAGTGCTAGAGGATCGGAGGAGGTAGATACGCAGTATTTT. It codes for CSARGSEEVDTQYF.